This T cell receptor beta chain was retrieved from a study of T-cell reconstitution after alpha-beta-depleted transplantation in children. Unique molecular identifiers were built into the TCRbeta library. TCRdb re-called the PCR reads through MiXCR, storing one row per CDR3 protein. The sample holds about 120,000 distinct CDR3 sequences, 9% to 12% seen once. The J segment lost 4 bases and the V segment lost 5 bases, leaving 8 bases of the junction unmatched. CDR1 and CDR2 (germline): LNHDA, SQIVND (reference sequence). The CDR3 has 15 residues. This clonotype was obtained from a boy aged 2 to 10 with acute lymphoblastic leukemia, due to receive a stem cell transplant. The J gene is TRBJ2-7, the V gene TRBV19; 10 nucleotides match TRBD1. Sample: PBMCs, taken before TCRalphabeta/CD19-depleted stem cell transplant. The DNA of the CDR3 is TGTGCCAGTAGTTCGACTCGACAGGGGGCTTACGAGCAGTACTTC. This gives the protein CASSSTRQGAYEQYF. The entire variable domain, with the rest obtained from reference TRBV19 and TRBJ2-7, is as follows: DGGITQSPKYLFRKEGQNVTLSCEQNLNHDAMYWYRQDPGQGLRLIYYSQIVNDFQKGDIAEGYSVSREKKESFPLTVTSAQKNPTAFYLCASSSTRQGAYEQYFGPGTRLTVT.